These T cell receptor beta chains were read from a single sample in a study of PD-1 blockade in classical Hodgkin lymphoma. Sequencing used immunoSEQ multiplex PCR; TCRdb keeps in-frame clones, though not all of them. The data hold tens of thousands of clones, with around 80% observed a single time. This specimen consisted of CD4+ T cells from blood, obtained before the fourth cycle of nivolumab. The receptor set was obtained from a human donor with classical Hodgkin lymphoma. CDR3s include the opening cysteine and the closing phenylalanine or tryptophan. D genes are given only for firm matches. Size is omitted from some rows. Given values are once, few, many or a class for expanded clones.

-	TRBV7-9	TRBJ1-5	few	CASSLTGSNQPQHF	TGTGCCAGCAGCTTGACAGGTAGCAATCAGCCCCAGCATTTT
TRBD1	TRBV5-4	TRBJ1-2	-	CASSLAGTGEGYGYTF	TGTGCCAGCAGCTTGGCCGGGACAGGGGAGGGCTATGGCTACACCTTC
-	TRBV7-8	TRBJ1-5	-	CASSLVRQGKTQHF	TGTGCCAGCAGCTTAGTCCGGCAGGGAAAAACCCAGCATTTT
TRBD1	TRBV5-6	TRBJ2-7	once	CASSWRTGGNLYEQYF	TGTGCCAGCAGCTGGAGGACAGGGGGAAATCTCTACGAGCAGTACTTC
-	TRBV5-1	TRBJ1-2	-	CASSLGREGSGYTF	TGCGCCAGCAGCTTGGGCAGGGAGGGCTCTGGCTACACCTTC
TRBD2	TRBV5-4	TRBJ2-5	once	CASSLGLAGVGETQYF	TGTGCCAGCAGCCTCGGACTAGCGGGGGTAGGAGAGACCCAGTACTTC
TRBD2	TRBV5-1	TRBJ2-1	-	CASSPTSGGPGQFF	TGCGCCAGCAGCCCGACTAGCGGGGGGCCGGGGCAGTTCTTC
TRBD1	TRBV28	TRBJ1-1	-	CASSPLWAGGIEAFF	TGTGCCAGCAGTCCCCTTTGGGCAGGGGGGATAGAAGCTTTCTTT
TRBD2	TRBV9	TRBJ2-5	-	CASSVVAGGSETQYF	TGTGCCAGCAGCGTAGTCGCGGGGGGTTCAGAGACCCAGTACTTC
TRBD1	TRBV6-5	TRBJ1-5	-	CASSYSATGGQPQHF	TGTGCCAGCAGTTACTCGGCGACAGGGGGTCAGCCCCAGCATTTT
-	TRBV7-9	TRBJ2-7	few	CASRSSSGDEQYF	TGTGCCAGCCGATCTAGCTCCGGGGACGAGCAGTACTTC
-	TRBV5-1	TRBJ2-3	-	CASSLDAQSYTQYF	TGCGCCAGCAGCTTGGACGCTCAAAGTTATACGCAGTATTTT
TRBD2	TRBV19	TRBJ2-5	-	CASSSVSGVQETQYF	TGTGCCAGTAGTTCGGTTAGCGGGGTTCAAGAGACCCAGTACTTC
-	TRBV5-1	TRBJ2-1	-	CASSWADYNEQFF	TGCGCCAGCAGCTGGGCGGATTACAATGAGCAGTTCTTC
-	TRBV6-5	TRBJ1-2	-	CASRPRETSYGYTF	TGTGCCAGCAGGCCCCGTGAAACCTCTTATGGCTACACCTTC
-	TRBV27	TRBJ1-5	-	CASSTWGNQPQHF	TGTGCCAGCAGTACCTGGGGGAATCAGCCCCAGCATTTT
-	TRBV5-6	TRBJ1-2	few	CASSSERGLNGYTF	TGTGCCAGCAGCTCTGAACGCGGTCTGAATGGCTACACCTTC
-	TRBV7-3	TRBJ2-1	-	CASSPLRDNEQFF	TGTGCCAGCAGCCCACTACGGGACAATGAGCAGTTCTTC
TRBD2	TRBV5-1	TRBJ2-7	once	CASSSTSGGTYEQYF	TGCGCCAGCAGCTCGACTAGCGGGGGGACTTACGAGCAGTACTTC
-	TRBV6-5	TRBJ1-1	-	CASSDGHLNTEAFF	TGTGCCAGCAGCGACGGACATTTGAACACTGAAGCTTTCTTT
-	TRBV21-1	TRBJ1-1	-	CANTEAFF	TGTGCGAACACTGAAGCTTTCTTT
-	TRBV19	TRBJ1-2	-	CASSLEATNYGYTF	TGTGCCAGTAGTCTGGAGGCCACTAACTATGGCTACACCTTC
TRBD2	TRBV5-1	TRBJ2-2	once	CASNPAGGIRTGELFF	TGCGCCAGCAACCCAGCGGGGGGAATTAGAACCGGGGAGCTGTTTTTT
-	TRBV19	TRBJ1-4	-	CASSPDDATNEKLFF	TGTGCCAGTAGTCCTGATGACGCAACTAATGAAAAACTGTTTTTT
-	TRBV7-9	TRBJ2-5	-	CASSSGEKGQETQYF	TGTGCCAGCAGTTCCGGGGAGAAAGGTCAGGAGACCCAGTACTTC
-	TRBV6-5	TRBJ1-1	few	CASRGGGNTEAFF	TGTGCCAGCAGGGGCGGGGGAAACACTGAAGCTTTCTTT
TRBD1	TRBV6-6	TRBJ2-7	-	CASSYSTGGNEQYF	TGTGCCAGCAGTTACTCGACAGGGGGGAACGAGCAGTACTTC
TRBD1	TRBV5-1	TRBJ1-3	-	CASSSTGGSGNTIYF	TGCGCCAGCAGCAGTACAGGGGGCTCTGGAAACACCATATATTTT
-	TRBV5-1	TRBJ1-5	-	CASKGEGSQPQHF	TGCGCCAGCAAAGGAGAGGGTTCACAGCCCCAGCATTTT
TRBD1	TRBV5-6	TRBJ1-6	-	CASSFNRGQSNSPLHF	TGTGCCAGCAGCTTCAACAGGGGGCAAAGTAATTCACCCCTCCACTTT
-	TRBV11-2	TRBJ1-1	-	CASSLVPGEHEAFF	TGTGCCAGCAGCTTAGTTCCCGGGGAACATGAAGCTTTCTTT
TRBD1	TRBV6-6	TRBJ2-6	few	CASRQGAAGANVLTF	TGTGCCAGCAGACAGGGGGCGGCTGGGGCCAACGTCCTGACTTTC
TRBD2	TRBV5-1	TRBJ2-1	-	CASNPLGLAGPSFSYNEQFF	TGCGCCAGCAACCCACTGGGACTAGCGGGGCCCTCTTTCTCCTACAATGAGCAGTTCTTC
TRBD1	TRBV5-1	TRBJ1-2	-	CASSWAGTGDYGYTF	TGCGCCAGCAGCTGGGCCGGGACAGGTGACTATGGCTACACCTTC
-	TRBV27	TRBJ1-5	-	CASSSLAGAIANQPQHF	TGTGCCAGCAGTTCACTTGCGGGGGCTATTGCCAATCAGCCCCAGCATTTT
TRBD2	TRBV5-1	TRBJ2-2	-	CASSNQRGSTGELFF	TGCGCCAGCAGCAACCAGCGGGGGAGTACCGGGGAGCTGTTTTTT
-	TRBV27	TRBJ1-5	-	CASGTFSNQPQHF	TGTGCCTCCGGGACATTTAGCAATCAGCCCCAGCATTTT
-	TRBV18	TRBJ1-3	-	CASSQGTGNTIYF	TGTGCCAGCTCCCAGGGAACTGGAAACACCATATATTTT
-	TRBV5-1	TRBJ1-5	-	CASSLDPGGNQPQHF	TGCGCCAGCAGCCTTGACCCGGGGGGCAATCAGCCCCAGCATTTT
-	TRBV28	TRBJ2-3	few	CASSPIGGSTDTQYF	TGTGCCAGCAGTCCAATTGGCGGATCCACAGATACGCAGTATTTT
-	TRBV4-1	TRBJ2-2	-	CASSHRGNTGELFF	TGCGCCAGCAGCCACCGAGGGAACACCGGGGAGCTGTTTTTT
-	TRBV4-2	TRBJ2-5	once	CASSRGAEETQYF	TGTGCCAGCAGCCGGGGAGCAGAAGAGACCCAGTACTTC
-	TRBV6-6	TRBJ1-5	few	CASSYPGGNQPQHF	TGTGCCAGCAGTTACCCAGGGGGCAATCAGCCCCAGCATTTT
-	TRBV19	TRBJ1-5	-	CASSWRGPQHF	TGTGCCAGTAGTTGGCGGGGGCCCCAGCATTTT
-	TRBV5-1	TRBJ1-6	-	CASSLGDAYNSPLHF	TGCGCCAGCAGCCTGGGGGACGCCTATAATTCACCCCTCCACTTT
-	TRBV18	TRBJ2-7	-	CASETYGASYEQYF	TGTGCCAGCGAGACCTACGGAGCATCCTACGAGCAGTACTTC
-	TRBV1	TRBJ2-5	-	CTSSPGPSGTHRGQYF	TGCACCAGCAGCCCCGGCCCTAGCGGAACCCATAGGGGCCAGTACTTC
-	TRBV14	TRBJ2-5	-	CASSQEPWQIQETQYF	TGTGCCAGCAGCCAAGAACCCTGGCAGATACAAGAGACCCAGTACTTC
-	TRBV6-5	TRBJ1-1	-	CASSYDTMDTEAFF	TGTGCCAGCAGTTACGACACGATGGACACTGAAGCTTTCTTT
-	TRBV11-1	TRBJ2-5	-	CASSFGSRETQYF	TGTGCCAGCAGCTTCGGTAGCAGGGAGACCCAGTACTTC
-	TRBV9	TRBJ2-5	-	CASSVEGSGHGAQYF	TGTGCCAGCAGCGTAGAGGGTAGCGGCCATGGGGCCCAGTACTTC
TRBD1	TRBV9	TRBJ2-7	-	CASSKTGGYEQYF	TGTGCCAGCAGCAAGACAGGGGGCTACGAGCAGTACTTC
-	TRBV28	TRBJ1-4	-	CASKVAGLVGEKLFF	TGTGCCAGCAAGGTGGCCGGGCTAGTAGGGGAAAAACTGTTTTTT
-	TRBV7-9	TRBJ1-3	-	CASSLAQGAGNTIYF	TGTGCCAGCAGCTTAGCGCAAGGGGCGGGAAACACCATATATTTT
-	TRBV28	TRBJ1-2	-	CASSPPPTGGYTF	TGTGCCAGCAGCCCTCCCCCGACCGGTGGCTACACCTTC
-	TRBV2	TRBJ2-2	-	CASSGGHSNTGELFF	TGTGCCAGCAGTGGAGGACACTCGAACACCGGGGAGCTGTTTTTT
TRBD1	TRBV5-1	TRBJ1-4	few	CASSLTGQKEKLFF	TGCGCCAGCAGCTTGACGGGACAGAAAGAAAAACTGTTTTTT
-	TRBV5-6	TRBJ1-6	-	CASSLRINNSPLHF	TGTGCCAGCAGCTTGCGGATAAATAATTCACCCCTCCACTTT
-	TRBV5-1	TRBJ2-1	once	CASSLPAAGYNEQFF	TGCGCCAGCAGCTTGCCAGCGGCGGGCTACAATGAGCAGTTCTTC